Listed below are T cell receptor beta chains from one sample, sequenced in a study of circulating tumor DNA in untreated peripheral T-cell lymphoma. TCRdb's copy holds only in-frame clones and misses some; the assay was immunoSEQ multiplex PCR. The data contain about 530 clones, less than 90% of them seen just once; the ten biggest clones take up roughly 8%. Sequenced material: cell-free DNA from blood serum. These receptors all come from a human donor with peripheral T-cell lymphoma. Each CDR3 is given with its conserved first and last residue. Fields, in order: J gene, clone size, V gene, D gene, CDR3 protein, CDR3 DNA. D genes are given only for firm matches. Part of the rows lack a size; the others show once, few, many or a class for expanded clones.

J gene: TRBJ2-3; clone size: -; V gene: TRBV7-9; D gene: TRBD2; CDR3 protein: CASSSVAGGPGDTQYF; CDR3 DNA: TGTGCCAGCAGCTCCGTAGCGGGGGGCCCTGGAGATACGCAGTATTTT
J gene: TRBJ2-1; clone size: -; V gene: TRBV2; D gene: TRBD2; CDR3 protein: CASSGSLAGINEQFF; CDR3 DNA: TGTGCCAGCAGTGGCTCTCTAGCGGGAATCAATGAGCAGTTCTTC
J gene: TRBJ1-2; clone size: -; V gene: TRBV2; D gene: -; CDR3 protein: CASSEGTFYTF; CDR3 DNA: TGTGCCAGCAGTGAAGGAACATTCTACACCTTC
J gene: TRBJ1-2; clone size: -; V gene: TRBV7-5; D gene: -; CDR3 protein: CVRAGSCQDTWGYTF; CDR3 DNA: TGTGTCAGGGCGGGTTCCTGCCAGGACACTTGGGGCTACACCTTC
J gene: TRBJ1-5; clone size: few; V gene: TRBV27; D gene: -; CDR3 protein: CASNLQPQHF; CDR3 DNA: TGTGCCAGCAATCTTCAGCCCCAGCATTTT
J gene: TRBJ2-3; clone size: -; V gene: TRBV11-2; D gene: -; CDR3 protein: CASSIPGTDTQYF; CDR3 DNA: TGTGCCAGCAGCATCCCCGGAACAGATACGCAGTATTTT
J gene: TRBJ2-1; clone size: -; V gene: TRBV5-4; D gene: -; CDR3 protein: CASSPSGILPYNEQFF; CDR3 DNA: TGTGCCAGCAGCCCGAGCGGTATATTACCTTACAATGAGCAGTTCTTC
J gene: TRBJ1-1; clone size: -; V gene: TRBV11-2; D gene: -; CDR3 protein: CASSLYDPLAAFF; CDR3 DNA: TGTGCCAGCAGCTTATACGACCCATTGGCTGCTTTCTTT
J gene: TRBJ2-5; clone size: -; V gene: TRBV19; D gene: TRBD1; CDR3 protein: CASIIRGQVGRETQYF; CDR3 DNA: TGTGCCAGTATTATTAGGGGACAGGTAGGGCGGGAGACCCAGTACTTC
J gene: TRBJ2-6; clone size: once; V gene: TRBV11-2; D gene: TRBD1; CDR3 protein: CASSPRDRGSGANVLTF; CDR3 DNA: TGTGCCAGCAGCCCCCGGGACAGGGGCTCTGGGGCCAACGTCCTGACTTTC
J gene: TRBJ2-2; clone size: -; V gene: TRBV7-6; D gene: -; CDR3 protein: CASGALSIANTGELFF; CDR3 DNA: TGTGCCAGCGGTGCTCTCTCTATAGCGAACACCGGGGAGCTGTTTTTT
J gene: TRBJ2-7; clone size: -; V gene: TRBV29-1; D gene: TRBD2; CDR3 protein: CSVDMAGRPYEQYF; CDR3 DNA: TGCAGCGTTGATATGGCCGGGAGGCCCTACGAGCAGTACTTC
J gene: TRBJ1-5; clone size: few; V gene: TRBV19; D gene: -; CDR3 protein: CASKGNNQPQHF; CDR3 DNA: TGTGCCAGTAAAGGGAACAATCAGCCCCAGCATTTT
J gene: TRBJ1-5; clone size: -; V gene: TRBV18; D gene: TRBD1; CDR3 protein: CASSPPTGGQPQHF; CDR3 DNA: TGTGCCAGCTCACCACCGACAGGGGGTCAGCCCCAGCATTTT
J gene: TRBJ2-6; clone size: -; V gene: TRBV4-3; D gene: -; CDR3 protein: CASSQVEQYSGANVLTF; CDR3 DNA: TGCGCCAGCAGCCAAGTAGAACAGTACTCTGGGGCCAACGTCCTGACTTTC
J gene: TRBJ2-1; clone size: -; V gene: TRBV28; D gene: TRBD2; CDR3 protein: CASSFTYAKASGLGDEQFF; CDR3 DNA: TGTGCCAGCAGTTTTACATATGCCAAGGCTAGCGGGCTGGGGGATGAGCAGTTCTTC
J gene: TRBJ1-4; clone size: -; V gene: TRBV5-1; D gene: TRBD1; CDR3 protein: CASSSGDRGHEKLFF; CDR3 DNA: TGCGCCAGCAGCTCGGGAGACAGGGGCCACGAAAAACTGTTTTTT
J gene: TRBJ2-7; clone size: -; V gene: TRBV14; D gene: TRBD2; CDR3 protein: CASSQSAGENYEQYF; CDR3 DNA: TGTGCCAGCAGCCAAAGCGCGGGAGAAAACTACGAGCAGTACTTC
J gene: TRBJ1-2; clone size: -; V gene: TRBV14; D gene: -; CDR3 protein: CASSQDLDYGYTF; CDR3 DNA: TGTGCCAGCAGCCAAGACCTGGACTATGGCTACACCTTC
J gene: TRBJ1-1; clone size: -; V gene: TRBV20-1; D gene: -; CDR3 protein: CSARVTGAGFF; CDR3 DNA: TGCAGTGCTAGAGTTACCGGAGCGGGTTTCTTT
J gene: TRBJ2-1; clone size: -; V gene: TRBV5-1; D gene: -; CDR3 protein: CASSFGRTTSSYNEQFF; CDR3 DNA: TGCGCCAGCAGCTTCGGCCGAACTACAAGCTCCTACAATGAGCAGTTCTTC
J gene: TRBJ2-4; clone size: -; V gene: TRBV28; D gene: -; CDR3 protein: CASSFPTENIQYF; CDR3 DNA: TGTGCCAGCAGTTTCCCCACAGAAAACATTCAGTACTTC
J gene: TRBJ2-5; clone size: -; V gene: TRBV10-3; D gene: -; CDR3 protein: CAISESNSQETQYF; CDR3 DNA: TGTGCCATCAGTGAGTCGAACTCCCAAGAGACCCAGTACTTC
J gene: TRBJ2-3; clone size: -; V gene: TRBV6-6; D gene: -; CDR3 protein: CASSPSDTQYF; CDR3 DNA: TGTGCCAGCAGTCCATCAGATACGCAGTATTTT
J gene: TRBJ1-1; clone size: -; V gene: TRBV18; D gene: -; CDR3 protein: CASARRGGADTEAFF; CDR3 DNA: TGTGCCAGCGCACGCCGGGGGGGGGCTGACACTGAAGCTTTCTTT
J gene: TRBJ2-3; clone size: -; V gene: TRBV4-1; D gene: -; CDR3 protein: CASSQGGLGADTQYF; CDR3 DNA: TGCGCCAGCAGCCAAGGGGGGCTTGGGGCAGATACGCAGTATTTT
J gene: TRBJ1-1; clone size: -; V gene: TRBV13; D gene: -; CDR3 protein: CASRPTGLSTAFF; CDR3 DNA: TGTGCCAGCAGGCCAACAGGGCTGAGTACAGCTTTCTTT
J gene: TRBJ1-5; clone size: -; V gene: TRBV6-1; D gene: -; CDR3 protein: CASSERAECRRHQPQHF; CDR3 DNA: TGTGCCAGCAGTGAAAGAGCTGAGTGTCGTCGACATCAGCCACAGCATTTT
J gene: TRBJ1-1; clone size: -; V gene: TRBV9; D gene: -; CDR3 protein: CASSVRGGTQGTEAFF; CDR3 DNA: TGTGCCAGCAGCGTACGTGGGGGGACCCAGGGAACTGAAGCTTTCTTT
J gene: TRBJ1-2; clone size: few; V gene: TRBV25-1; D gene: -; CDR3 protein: CASSELSSPDYGYTF; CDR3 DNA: TGTGCCAGCAGTGAATTGTCTTCCCCGGACTATGGCTACACCTTC
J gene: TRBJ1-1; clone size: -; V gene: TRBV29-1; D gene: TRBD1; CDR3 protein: CSVETGGNTEAFF; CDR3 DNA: TGCAGCGTTGAAACAGGGGGGAACACTGAAGCTTTCTTT
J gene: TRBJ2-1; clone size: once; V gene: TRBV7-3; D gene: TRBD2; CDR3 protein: CASSLSSGRNEQFF; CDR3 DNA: TGTGCCAGCAGCTTATCTAGCGGGAGAAATGAGCAGTTCTTC
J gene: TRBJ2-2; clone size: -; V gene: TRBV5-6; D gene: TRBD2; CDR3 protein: CASSIPGLANTGELFF; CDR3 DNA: TGTGCCAGCAGCATTCCGGGACTAGCGAACACCGGGGAGCTGTTTTTT
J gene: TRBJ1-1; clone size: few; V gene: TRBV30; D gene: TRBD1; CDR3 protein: CAWSQTGGLTEAFF; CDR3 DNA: TGTGCCTGGAGTCAGACAGGGGGCCTGACTGAAGCTTTCTTT
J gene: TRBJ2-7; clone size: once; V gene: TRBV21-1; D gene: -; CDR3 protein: CASSGGLYQSYEQYF; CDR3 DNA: TGTGCCAGCAGCGGTGGGCTCTACCAGTCCTACGAGCAGTACTTC
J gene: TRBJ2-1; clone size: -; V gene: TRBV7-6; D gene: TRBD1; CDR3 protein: CASSTQGYYNEQFF; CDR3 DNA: TGTGCCAGCAGCACACAGGGGTACTACAATGAGCAGTTCTTC
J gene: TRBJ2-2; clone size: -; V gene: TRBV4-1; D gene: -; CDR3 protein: CASSQEIREYTGELFF; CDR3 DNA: TGCGCCAGCAGCCAAGAAATACGGGAGTACACCGGGGAGCTGTTTTTT
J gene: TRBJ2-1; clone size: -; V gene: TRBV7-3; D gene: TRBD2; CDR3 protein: CASSLRPWSGRNLAYNEQFF; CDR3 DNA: TGTGCCAGCAGCTTAAGGCCGTGGAGCGGGAGGAACCTCGCCTACAATGAGCAGTTCTTC
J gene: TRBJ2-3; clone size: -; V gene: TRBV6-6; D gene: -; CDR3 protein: CASSTLSIGDTQYF; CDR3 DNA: TGTGCCAGCAGTACTCTTAGTATAGGAGATACGCAGTATTTT
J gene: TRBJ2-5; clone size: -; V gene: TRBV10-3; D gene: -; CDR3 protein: CAISQGIQETQYF; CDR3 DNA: TGTGCCATCAGCCAGGGTATCCAAGAGACCCAGTACTTC
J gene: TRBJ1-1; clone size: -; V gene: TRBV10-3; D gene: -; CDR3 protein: CAITLLPLGENTEAFF; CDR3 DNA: TGTGCCATCACCCTTTTACCCCTGGGGGAGAACACTGAAGCTTTCTTT
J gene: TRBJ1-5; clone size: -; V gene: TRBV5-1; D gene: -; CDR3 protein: CASSLGGLGQPQHF; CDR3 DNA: TGCGCCAGCAGCTTGGGAGGGCTAGGTCAGCCCCAGCATTTT
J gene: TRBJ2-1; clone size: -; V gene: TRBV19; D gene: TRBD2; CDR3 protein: CASSIDRLAGQFF; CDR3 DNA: TGTGCCAGTAGTATAGATAGACTAGCGGGACAGTTCTTC
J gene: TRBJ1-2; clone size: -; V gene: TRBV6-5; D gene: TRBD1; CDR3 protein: CASSYHDREGNGYTF; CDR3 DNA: TGTGCCAGCAGTTACCACGACAGGGAAGGAAATGGCTACACCTTC
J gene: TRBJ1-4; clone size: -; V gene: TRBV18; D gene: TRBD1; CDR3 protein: CASSENTGAENEKLFF; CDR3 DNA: TGTGCCAGCTCCGAAAACACAGGGGCTGAGAATGAAAAACTGTTTTTT
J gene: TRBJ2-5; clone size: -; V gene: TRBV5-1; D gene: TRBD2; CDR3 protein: CASSSRLAGEQETQYF; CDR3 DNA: TGCGCCAGCAGCTCGCGACTAGCGGGGGAGCAAGAGACCCAGTACTTC